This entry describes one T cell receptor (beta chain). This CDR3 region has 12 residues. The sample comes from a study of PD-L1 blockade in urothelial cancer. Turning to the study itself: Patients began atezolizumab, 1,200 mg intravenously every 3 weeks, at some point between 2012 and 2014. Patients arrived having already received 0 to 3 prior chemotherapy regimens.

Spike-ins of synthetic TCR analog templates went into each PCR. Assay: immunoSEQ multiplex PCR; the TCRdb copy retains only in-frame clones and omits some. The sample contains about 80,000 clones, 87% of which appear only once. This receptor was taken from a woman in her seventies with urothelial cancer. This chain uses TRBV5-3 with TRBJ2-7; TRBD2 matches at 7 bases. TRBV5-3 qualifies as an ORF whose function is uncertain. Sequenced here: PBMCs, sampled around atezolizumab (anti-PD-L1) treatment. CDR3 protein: CGEGGSPYEQYF. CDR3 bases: TGTGGGGAGGGAGGGAGCCCCTACGAGCAGTACTTC.